A single sample is the source of the 5 T cell receptor beta chains below, sequenced in a study of cytomegalovirus exposure and HLA in healthy donors. PCR employed 60 Vbeta and 13 Jbeta primers. Clones were sequenced by immunoSEQ multiplex PCR, and TCRdb holds only the in-frame ones, with some missing. This table has fewer than 110,000 clones, roughly 76% appearing once. The sample was PBMCs. The source is a man between 18 and 29 years old in good health and CMV-seronegative.

This clone was detected a few times. This CDR3 is CASAKGGNQPQHF. CDR3 DNA: TGTGCCAGCGCCAAGGGAGGAAATCAGCCCCAGCATTTT. The V gene is TRBV6-5, the J gene TRBJ1-5, with D unresolved. The germline CDR1 and CDR2 sequences are MNHEY and SVGAGI. CDR3 size: 13 residues. Trimming shortened V by 8 bases and J by 4 bases, and 12 bases separated the two germline ends.

This chain connects TRBV5-1 to TRBJ2-3; D is unresolved. V lost 1 base to trimming and J lost 4 bases, with 4 bases between them. The CDR3 is 12 amino acids. Looked up from germline, CDR1 is SGHRS and CDR2 is YFSETQ. The CDR3 DNA follows: TGCGCCAGCAGCTTGTATGCAGATACGCAGTATTTT. Protein sequence: CASSLYADTQYF.

The chain combines TRBV18 with TRBJ1-2; TRBD1 aligns across 8 bases. Germline CDR1 reads KGHSH; CDR2 reads LQKENI. The V gene end was trimmed by 3 bases and the J gene end by 8 bases; junction bases not matched to a gene: 23. CDR3 length: 19 amino acids. CDR3 bases: TGTGCCAGCTCACCCAAAGCCCAGGGAGGACAGGGATACATCGGGGGCTACACCTTC. This gives the protein CASSPKAQGGQGYIGGYTF.

This rearrangement joins TRBV6-5 to TRBJ2-5; TRBD1 aligns across 7 bases. The trim removed 8 bases at V and 4 bases at J, leaving 7 bases unmatched. CDR3 length equals 13 residues. Germline values: CDR1 MNHEY, CDR2 SVGAGI. CDR3 sequence reads: CASPKTGRETQYF. The CDR3 DNA reads as TGTGCCAGCCCTAAGACAGGGAGAGAGACCCAGTACTTC.

This chain uses TRBV7-8 with TRBJ1-6, with a possible D match to TRBD1 (6 bases). Trimming removed 2 bases at V and 8 bases at J, with 13 bases between. The CDR3 length is 15 residues. The germline gives CDR1 SGHVS, CDR2 FQNEAQ. The CDR3 bases are TGTGCCAGCAGCTTAAGAGGCAGGGGTGATTCACCCCTCCACTTT. Translation gives CASSLRGRGDSPLHF.